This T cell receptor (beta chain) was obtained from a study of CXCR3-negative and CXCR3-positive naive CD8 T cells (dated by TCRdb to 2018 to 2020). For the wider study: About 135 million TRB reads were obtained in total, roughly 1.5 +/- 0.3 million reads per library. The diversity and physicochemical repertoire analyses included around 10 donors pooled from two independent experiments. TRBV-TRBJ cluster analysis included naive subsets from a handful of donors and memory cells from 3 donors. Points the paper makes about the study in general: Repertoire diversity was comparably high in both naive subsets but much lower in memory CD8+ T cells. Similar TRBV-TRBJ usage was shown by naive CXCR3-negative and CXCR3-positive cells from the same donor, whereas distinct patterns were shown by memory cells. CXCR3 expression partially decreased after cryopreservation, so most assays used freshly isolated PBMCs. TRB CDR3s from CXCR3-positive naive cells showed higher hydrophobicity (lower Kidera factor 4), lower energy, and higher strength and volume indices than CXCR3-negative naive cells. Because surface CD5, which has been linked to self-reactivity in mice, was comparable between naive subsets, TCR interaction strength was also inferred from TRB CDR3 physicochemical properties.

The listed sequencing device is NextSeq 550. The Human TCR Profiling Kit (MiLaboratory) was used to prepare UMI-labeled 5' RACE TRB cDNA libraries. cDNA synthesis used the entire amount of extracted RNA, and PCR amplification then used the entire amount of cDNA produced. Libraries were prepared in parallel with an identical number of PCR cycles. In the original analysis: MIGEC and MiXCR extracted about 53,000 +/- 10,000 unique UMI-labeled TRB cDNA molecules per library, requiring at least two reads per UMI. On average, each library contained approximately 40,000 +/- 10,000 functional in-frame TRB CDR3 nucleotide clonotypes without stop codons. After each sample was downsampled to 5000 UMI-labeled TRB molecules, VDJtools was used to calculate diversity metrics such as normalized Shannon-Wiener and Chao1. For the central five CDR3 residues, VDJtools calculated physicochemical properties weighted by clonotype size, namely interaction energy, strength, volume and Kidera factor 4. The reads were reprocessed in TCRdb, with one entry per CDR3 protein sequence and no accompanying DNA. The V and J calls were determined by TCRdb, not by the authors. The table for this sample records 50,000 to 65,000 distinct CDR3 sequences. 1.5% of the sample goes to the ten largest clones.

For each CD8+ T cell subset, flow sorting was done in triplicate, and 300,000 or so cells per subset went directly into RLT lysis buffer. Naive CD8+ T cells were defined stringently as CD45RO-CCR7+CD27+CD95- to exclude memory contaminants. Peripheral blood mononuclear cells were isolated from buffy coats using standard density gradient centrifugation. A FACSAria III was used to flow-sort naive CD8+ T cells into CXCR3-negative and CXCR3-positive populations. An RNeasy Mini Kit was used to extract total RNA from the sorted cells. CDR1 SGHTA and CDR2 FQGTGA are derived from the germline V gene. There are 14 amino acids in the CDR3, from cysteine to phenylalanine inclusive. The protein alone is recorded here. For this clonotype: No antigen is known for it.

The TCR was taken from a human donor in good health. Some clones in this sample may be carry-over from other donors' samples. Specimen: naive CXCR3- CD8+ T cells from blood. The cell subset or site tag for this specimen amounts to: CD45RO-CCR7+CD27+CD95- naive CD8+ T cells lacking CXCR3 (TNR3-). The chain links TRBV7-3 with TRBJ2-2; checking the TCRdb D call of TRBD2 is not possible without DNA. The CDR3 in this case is CASMPTSGYGELFF. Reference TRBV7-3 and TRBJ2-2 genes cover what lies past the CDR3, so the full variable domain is GAGVSQTPSNKVTEKGKYVELRCDPISGHTALYWYRQSLGQGPEFLIYFQGTGAADDSGLPNDRFFAVRPEGSVSTLKIQRTERGDSAVYLCASMPTSGYGELFFGEGSRLTVL.